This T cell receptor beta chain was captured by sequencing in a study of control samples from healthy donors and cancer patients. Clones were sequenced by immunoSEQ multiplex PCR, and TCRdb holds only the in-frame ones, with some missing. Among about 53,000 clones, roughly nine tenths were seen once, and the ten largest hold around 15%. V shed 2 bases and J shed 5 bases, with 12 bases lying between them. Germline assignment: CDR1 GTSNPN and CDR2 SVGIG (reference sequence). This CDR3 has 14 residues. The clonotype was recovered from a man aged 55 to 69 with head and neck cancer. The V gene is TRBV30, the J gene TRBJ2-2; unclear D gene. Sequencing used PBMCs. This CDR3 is CAWSFEGRTGELFF. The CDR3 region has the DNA TGTGCCTGGAGTTTTGAAGGGCGGACCGGGGAGCTGTTTTTT.